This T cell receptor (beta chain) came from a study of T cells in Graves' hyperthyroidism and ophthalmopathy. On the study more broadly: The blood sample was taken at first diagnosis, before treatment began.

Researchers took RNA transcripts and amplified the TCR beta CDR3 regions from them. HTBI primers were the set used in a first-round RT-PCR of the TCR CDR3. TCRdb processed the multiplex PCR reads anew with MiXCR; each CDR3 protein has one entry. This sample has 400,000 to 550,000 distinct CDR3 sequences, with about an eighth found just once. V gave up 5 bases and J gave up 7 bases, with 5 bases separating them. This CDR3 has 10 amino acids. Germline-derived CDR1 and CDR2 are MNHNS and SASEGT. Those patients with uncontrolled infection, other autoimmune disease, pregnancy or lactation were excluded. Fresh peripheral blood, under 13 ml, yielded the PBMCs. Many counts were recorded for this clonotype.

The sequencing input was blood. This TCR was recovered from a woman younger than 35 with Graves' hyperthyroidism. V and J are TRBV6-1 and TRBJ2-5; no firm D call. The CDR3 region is CASSPGTQYF. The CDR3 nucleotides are TGTGCCAGCAGTCCGGGGACCCAGTACTTC.